Reported below is one TCR beta chain. The antigen it binds to is not known. Within one base of it there is no much larger clone, and no base qualities were kept. The time point label for this specimen denotes: mid-infection, around enteric fever diagnosis. MAIT cells were defined as Valpha7.2+ CD161+ T cells and were identified and sorted by flow cytometry. Circulating MAIT cell TCRbeta repertoires were profiled longitudinally in more than five volunteers who developed enteric fever after controlled oral challenge with live Salmonella Paratyphi A. MAIT cell samples were contributed by each diagnosed volunteer at pre-infection, mid-infection and post-infection timepoints. Enteric fever was diagnosed on the basis of Paratyphi A bacteremia and/or persistent fever above 38 degrees C lasting more than 12 hours. Diagnosis of infection in challenged volunteers occurred between day 4 and day 7 after challenge. For RNA extraction, about 4,500 to 10,000 MAIT cells from each sample were sorted straight into RNAqueous-Micro lysis buffer. Lymphoprep gradient centrifugation was used to isolate peripheral blood mononuclear cells from blood samples and leukocyte cones. Cell sorting used a BD FACSAria Fusion or BD FACSAria III sorter.

The data derive from a study of MAIT cells during Salmonella Paratyphi A infection (TCRdb year 2017). For context, the study as a whole: A single dose of 1-5x10^3 CFU of S. Paratyphi A strain NVGH308 was ingested by adult volunteers aged 18 to 60. Ciprofloxacin 500 mg twice daily for 14 days, starting at diagnosis, was given to diagnosed volunteers.

Paper-wide results and their limitations: Compared with healthy controls, diagnosed volunteers had more expansion or contraction among the top five MAIT clonotypes (approximately 0.48 versus 0.14), suggesting that infection reshaped the repertoire. Although the availability of volunteer samples limited sample sizes, the sizes were judged adequate for detecting differences between groups. MAIT cell TRBV usage was oligoclonal with a preference for TRBV20 and TRBV6, and infection did not appear to change this usage. A significant decrease in the space occupied by over-represented MAIT clonotypes was found from baseline to mid-infection (around 0.17 to 0.091), whereas no significant post-infection difference was found.

Libraries were constructed by 5' RACE. TCRbeta was amplified in two rounds of PCR using Phusion High-Fidelity polymerase, and the primers added sample-specific barcodes. Template-switch cDNA synthesis with SMARTScribe reverse transcriptase and a TRBC-specific primer was used to generate TCRbeta libraries. The barcoded samples were pooled and then prepared using the NEBNext Ultra DNA Library Prep Kit for Illumina. Libraries were sequenced on an Illumina MiSeq with the MiSeq reagent kit v2, 300 cycles. Under the source paper's analysis protocol: Reads were demultiplexed by barcode with Jemultiplexer and were aligned with MiTCR using default parameters. VDJtools filtered out non-functional sequences; clonotypes were defined by amino acid sequence, with frequencies based on assigned sequence reads. The clonal space homeostasis analysis grouped clonotypes by frequency into over-represented (0.05-1), large, medium and small bins. Through fastp at Q25 and MiXCR, TCRdb rebuilt clones from the public reads, retaining in-frame beta chains. Duplicate CDR3 protein sequences are folded into a single record with the most common DNA and genes. Here the V and J calls rest on TCRdb's processing, not on the authors' analysis. Across this sample there are around 940 distinct CDR3 sequences, with 20% to 25% seen only once. The ten largest clonotypes hold around 50% of the sample.

Reading the germline V gene gives CDR1 SGHRS and CDR2 YFSETQ. Its CDR3 holds 18 amino acids, cysteine through phenylalanine. Only the CDR3 portion is preserved as DNA: 54 bases, with reading frame beginning at the first base. The germline V and J ends show losses of 0 bases and 7 bases respectively, and no gene match explains 19 bases of the junction. Sequencing used MAIT cells from blood, obtained at the middle sampling point of the challenge study. The sequence is built from TRBV5-1 and TRBJ2-7; 7 central bases correspond to TRBD1. The origin of this receptor is a person between 18 and 69 years old who was deliberately infected with Salmonella Paratyphi A in a paratyphoid fever challenge study. The DNA reads as follows: TGCGCCAGCAGCTTGGCCCAGGGGGAAACAGGGCTAATACATGAGCAGTACTTC. Its product reads: CASSLAQGETGLIHEQYF.